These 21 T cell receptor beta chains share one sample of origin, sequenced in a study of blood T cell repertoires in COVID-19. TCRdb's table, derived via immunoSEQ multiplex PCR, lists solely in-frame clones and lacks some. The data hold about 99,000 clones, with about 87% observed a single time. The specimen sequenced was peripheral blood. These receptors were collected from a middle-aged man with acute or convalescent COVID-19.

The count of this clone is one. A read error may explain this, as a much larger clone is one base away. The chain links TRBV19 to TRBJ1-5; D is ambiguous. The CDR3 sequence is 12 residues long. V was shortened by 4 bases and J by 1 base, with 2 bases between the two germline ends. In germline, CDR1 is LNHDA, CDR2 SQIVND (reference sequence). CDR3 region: CASSTSNQPQHF. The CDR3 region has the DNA TGTGCCAGTAGTACAAGCAATCAGCCCCAGCATTTT.

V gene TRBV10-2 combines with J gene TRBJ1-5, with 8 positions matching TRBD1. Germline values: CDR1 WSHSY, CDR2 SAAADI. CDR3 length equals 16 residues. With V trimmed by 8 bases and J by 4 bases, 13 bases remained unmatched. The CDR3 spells CASLDRERGQNQPQHF. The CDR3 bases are TGCGCCAGCCTGGACAGGGAGAGGGGTCAAAATCAGCCCCAGCATTTT.

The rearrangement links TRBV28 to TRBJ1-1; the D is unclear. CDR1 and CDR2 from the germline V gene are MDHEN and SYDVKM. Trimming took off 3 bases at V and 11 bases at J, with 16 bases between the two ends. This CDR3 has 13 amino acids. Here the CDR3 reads CASSFAGMGRAFF. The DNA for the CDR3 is TGTGCCAGCAGTTTTGCGGGGATGGGTAGGGCTTTCTTT.

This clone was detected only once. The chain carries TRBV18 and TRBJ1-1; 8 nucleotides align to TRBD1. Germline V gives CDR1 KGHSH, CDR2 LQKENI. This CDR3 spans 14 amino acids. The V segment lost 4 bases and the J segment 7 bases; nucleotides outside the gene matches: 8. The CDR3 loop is CASSLRQGWDEAFF. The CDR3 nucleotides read TGTGCCAGCTCACTTCGACAGGGGTGGGATGAAGCTTTCTTT.

CDR3 in DNA: TGTGCCAGCAGCTTATCGGGGGGGAACAATCAGCCCCAGCATTTT. This codes for CASSLSGGNNQPQHF. The V call is TRBV7-2, the J call TRBJ1-5, with TRBD1 as a possible D gene (5 bases). The germline gives CDR1 SGHTA, CDR2 FQGNSA. There are 15 residues in the CDR3. The germline V and J ends were trimmed by 2 bases and 3 bases, with 11 bases remaining between them.

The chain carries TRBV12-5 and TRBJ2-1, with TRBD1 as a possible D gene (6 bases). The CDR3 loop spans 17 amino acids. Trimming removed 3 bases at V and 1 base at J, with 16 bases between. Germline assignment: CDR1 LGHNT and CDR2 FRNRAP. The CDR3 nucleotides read TGTGCTAGTGGTTTTACCCTCGGACAGATTTCCTACAATGAGCAGTTCTTC. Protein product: CASGFTLGQISYNEQFF.

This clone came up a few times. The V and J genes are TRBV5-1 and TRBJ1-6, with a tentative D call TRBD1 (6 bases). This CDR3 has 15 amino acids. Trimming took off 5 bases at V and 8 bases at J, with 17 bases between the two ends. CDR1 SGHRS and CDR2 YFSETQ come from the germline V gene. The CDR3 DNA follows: TGCGCCAGCAGTAAGGTGACAGGAGACTATTCACCCCTCCACTTT. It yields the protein CASSKVTGDYSPLHF.

The DNA for the CDR3 is TGTGCCAGCAGCCCGGTGGTTGTAGCGGGAGTTTCCTACGAGCAGTACTTC. Protein: CASSPVVVAGVSYEQYF. This chain joins TRBV28 and TRBJ2-7; TRBD2 matches 9 bases. V was pared by 6 bases and J by 1 base, with 13 bases of the junction left unmatched. Germline V gene data show CDR1 as MDHEN and CDR2 as SYDVKM. CDR3 length equals 17 residues.

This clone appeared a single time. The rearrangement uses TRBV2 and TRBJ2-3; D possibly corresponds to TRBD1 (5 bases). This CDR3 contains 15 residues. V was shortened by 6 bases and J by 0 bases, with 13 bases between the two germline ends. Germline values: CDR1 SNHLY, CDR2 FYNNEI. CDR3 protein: CASRGRADSTDTQYF. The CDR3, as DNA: TGTGCCAGCAGGGGCAGGGCAGATAGCACAGATACGCAGTATTTT.

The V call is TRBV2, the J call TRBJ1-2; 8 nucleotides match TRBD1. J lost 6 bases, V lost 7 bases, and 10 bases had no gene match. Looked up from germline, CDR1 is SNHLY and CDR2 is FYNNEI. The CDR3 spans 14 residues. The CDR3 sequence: CASKEDGQGHGYTF. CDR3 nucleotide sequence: TGTGCCAGCAAGGAGGATGGACAGGGCCATGGCTACACCTTC.

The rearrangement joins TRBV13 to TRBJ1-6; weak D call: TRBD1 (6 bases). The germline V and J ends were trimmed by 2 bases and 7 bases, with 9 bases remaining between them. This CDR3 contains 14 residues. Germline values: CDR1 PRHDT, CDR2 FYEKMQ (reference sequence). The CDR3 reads CASSLTGNNSPLHF. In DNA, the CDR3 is TGTGCCAGCAGCTTAACAGGGAACAATTCACCCCTCCACTTT.

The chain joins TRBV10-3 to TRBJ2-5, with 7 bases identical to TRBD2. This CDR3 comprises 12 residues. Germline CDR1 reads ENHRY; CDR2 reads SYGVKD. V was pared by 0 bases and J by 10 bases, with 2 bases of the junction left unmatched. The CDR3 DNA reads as TGTGCCATCAGTGAGTCTGGGGGGGTCCAGTACTTC. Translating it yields CAISESGGVQYF.

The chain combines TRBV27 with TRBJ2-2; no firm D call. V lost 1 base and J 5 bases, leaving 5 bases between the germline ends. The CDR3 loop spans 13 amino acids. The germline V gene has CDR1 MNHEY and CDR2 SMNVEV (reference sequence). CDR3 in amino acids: CASSLWATGELFF. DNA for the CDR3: TGTGCCAGCAGTTTATGGGCGACCGGGGAGCTGTTTTTT.

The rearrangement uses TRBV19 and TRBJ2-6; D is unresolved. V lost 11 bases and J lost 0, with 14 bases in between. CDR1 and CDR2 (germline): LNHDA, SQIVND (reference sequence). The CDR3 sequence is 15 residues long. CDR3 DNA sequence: TGTGCCTGTGCTCACCCTAGCTCTGGGGCCAACGTCCTGACTTTC. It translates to CACAHPSSGANVLTF.

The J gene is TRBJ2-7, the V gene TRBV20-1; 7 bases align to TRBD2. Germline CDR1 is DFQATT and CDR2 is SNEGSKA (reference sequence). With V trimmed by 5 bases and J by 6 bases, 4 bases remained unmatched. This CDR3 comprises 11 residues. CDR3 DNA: TGCAGTGCTGGACTAGTTTCCGAGCAGTACTTC. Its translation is CSAGLVSEQYF.

The CDR3 loop is CASSPRVSGEQYF. The DNA for the CDR3 is TGCGCCAGCAGCCCCAGGGTTTCCGGCGAGCAGTACTTC. This chain uses TRBV5-1 with TRBJ2-7; perhaps TRBD1 as D (5 bases). Between the trimmed V and J ends, which lost 4 bases and 6 bases, there was a span of 14 bases. The CDR3 sequence is 13 residues long. From germline, CDR1 is SGHRS and CDR2 YFSETQ.

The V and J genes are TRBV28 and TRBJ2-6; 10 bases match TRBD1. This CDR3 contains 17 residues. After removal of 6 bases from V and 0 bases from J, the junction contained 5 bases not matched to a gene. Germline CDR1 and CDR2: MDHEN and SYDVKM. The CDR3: CASRKTGGRSGANVLTF. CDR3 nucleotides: TGTGCCAGCAGAAAGACAGGGGGCCGCTCTGGGGCCAACGTCCTGACTTTC.

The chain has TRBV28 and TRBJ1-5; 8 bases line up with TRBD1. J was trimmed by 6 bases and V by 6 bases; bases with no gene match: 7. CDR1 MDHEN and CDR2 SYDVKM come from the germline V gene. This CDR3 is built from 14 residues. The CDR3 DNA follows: TGTGCCAGCAGCCCGACAGGGGACAGTCAGCCCCAGCATTTT. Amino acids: CASSPTGDSQPQHF.

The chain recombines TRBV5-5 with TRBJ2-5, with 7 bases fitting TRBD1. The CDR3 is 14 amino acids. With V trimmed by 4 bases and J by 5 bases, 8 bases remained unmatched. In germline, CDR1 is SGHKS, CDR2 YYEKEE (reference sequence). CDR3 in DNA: TGTGCCAGCAGCGGCCCACAGGGGCGGGAGACCCAGTACTTC. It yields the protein CASSGPQGRETQYF.

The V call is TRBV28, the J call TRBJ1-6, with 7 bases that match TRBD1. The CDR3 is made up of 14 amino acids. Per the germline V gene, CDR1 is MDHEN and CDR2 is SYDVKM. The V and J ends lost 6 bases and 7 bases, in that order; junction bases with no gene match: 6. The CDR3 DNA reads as TGTGCCAGCAGCCGACAGGGCGACAATTCACCCCTCCACTTT. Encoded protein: CASSRQGDNSPLHF.

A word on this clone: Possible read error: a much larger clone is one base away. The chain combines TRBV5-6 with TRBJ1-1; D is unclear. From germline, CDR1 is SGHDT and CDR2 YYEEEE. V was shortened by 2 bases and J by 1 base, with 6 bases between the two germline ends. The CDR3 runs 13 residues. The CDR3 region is CASSLGENTEAFF. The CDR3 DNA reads TGTGCCAGCAGCTTAGGAGAGAACACTGAAGCTTTCTTT.